The clone carrying this T cell receptor beta chain was detected a few times. This entry belongs to a study of cytotoxic CD8 clonotypes in ibrutinib-treated CLL. Study background: Responses comprised around 24 partial and 2 complete; at median about 68 months, roughly 15 remained remitted and about 12 progressed.

The germline V gene encodes CDR1 MGHRA and CDR2 YSYEKL. This CDR3 contains 17 residues. The V end lost 3 bases, the J end lost 2 bases, and 19 bases lay between the germline ends. Some clones are missing from TCRdb's copy, which holds only in-frame ones; the method was immunoSEQ multiplex PCR. The sample contains roughly 45,000 clones, under 80% of which appear only once. This rearrangement joins TRBV4-1 to TRBJ1-2; no firm D call. The sequences come from PBMCs, collected after 24 months of ibrutinib treatment. The receptor was derived from a human donor with chronic lymphocytic leukemia. The CDR3, as DNA: TGCGCCAGCAGCCAGGACCCCCGACTTAGTTGGAACTATGGCTACACCTTC. This sequence encodes CASSQDPRLSWNYGYTF.